Listed below are T cell receptor beta chains from one sample, sequenced in a study of T cell responses to AZD1222 COVID-19 vaccine. Some clones are missing from TCRdb's copy, which holds only in-frame ones; the method was immunoSEQ multiplex PCR. The sample holds about 86,000 clones; approximately 78% are singletons and the top ten take 21%. The source was peripheral blood, collected on day 0 of AZD1222 vaccination. The receptors were sampled from an adult in good health. Both conserved end residues are part of each CDR3. The D gene is left open where the match is weak. Where a row states a size, it is once, few, many or the class of an expanded clone; other rows omit it.

v_call	d_call	j_call	clone_size	cdr3_aa	cdr3_nt
TRBV19	TRBD2	TRBJ2-2	-	CASSTLRSGRGNTGELFF	TGTGCCAGTAGTACCCTTCGTAGCGGGAGGGGGAACACCGGGGAGCTGTTTTTT
TRBV27	TRBD2	TRBJ2-3	-	CASSLYVAGGTDTQYF	TGTGCCAGCAGTTTATATGTAGCGGGAGGAACAGATACGCAGTATTTT
TRBV10-3	-	TRBJ2-3	-	CAISEVQGSDTQYF	TGTGCCATCAGTGAGGTCCAGGGCTCAGATACGCAGTATTTT
TRBV9	TRBD1	TRBJ1-2	-	CASSPDRGKGYGYTF	TGTGCCAGCAGCCCCGACAGGGGGAAGGGCTATGGCTACACCTTC
TRBV30	-	TRBJ1-1	-	CAWRSSLNTEAFF	TGTGCCTGGAGGTCAAGCCTGAACACTGAAGCTTTCTTT
TRBV27	-	TRBJ2-5	-	CASSPTYAQRETQYF	TGTGCCAGCAGCCCCACCTACGCGCAGAGGGAGACCCAGTACTTC
TRBV7-2	TRBD2	TRBJ2-3	-	CASSPLVAGGGLGDTQYF	TGTGCCAGCAGCCCTCTAGTAGCGGGAGGGGGGTTAGGAGATACGCAGTATTTT
TRBV7-9	-	TRBJ2-4	-	CASSLVGTQNIQYF	TGTGCCAGCAGCTTAGTGGGCACCCAAAACATTCAGTACTTC
TRBV2	-	TRBJ1-2	-	CASSSSPSYGYTF	TGTGCCAGCTCTTCCAGCCCGAGCTATGGCTACACCTTC
TRBV3-1/TRBV3-2	-	TRBJ1-5	few	CASSQAPNQPQHF	TGTGCCAGCAGCCAAGCTCCCAATCAGCCCCAGCATTTT
TRBV10-3	-	TRBJ1-2	-	CAISERSRDGYTF	TGTGCCATCAGTGAGAGGAGTAGGGATGGCTACACCTTC
TRBV2	TRBD1	TRBJ2-7	-	CARPFGWDSGRDEQYF	TGTGCCAGACCCTTCGGATGGGACAGCGGAAGGGACGAGCAGTACTTC
TRBV30	-	TRBJ2-5	-	CAWSSSTQETQYF	TGTGCCTGGAGCTCGAGTACCCAAGAGACCCAGTACTTC
TRBV28	-	TRBJ1-1	-	CASTSGGWHTEAFF	TGTGCCAGCACCTCGGGGGGGTGGCACACTGAAGCTTTCTTT
TRBV6-5	TRBD1	TRBJ1-5	-	CASSYRGPQPQHF	TGTGCCAGCAGTTACAGGGGGCCACAGCCCCAGCATTTT
TRBV5-1	TRBD2	TRBJ2-1	once	CASSLASGTNEQFF	TGCGCCAGCAGCTTGGCTAGCGGGACTAATGAGCAGTTCTTC
TRBV19	-	TRBJ1-2	-	CASSIAHPGRFNYGYTF	TGTGCCAGTAGTATAGCCCACCCAGGGCGTTTTAACTATGGCTACACCTTC
TRBV9	-	TRBJ1-6	-	CASSVAGSYPPLHF	TGTGCCAGCAGCGTAGCTGGCAGCTACCCACCCCTCCACTTT
TRBV9	TRBD1	TRBJ1-2	-	CASSPGGTYGYTF	TGTGCCAGCAGCCCAGGGGGCACCTATGGCTACACCTTC
TRBV3-1/TRBV3-2	-	TRBJ2-7	-	CASSQRALGGGGYEQYF	TGTGCCAGCAGCCAACGAGCCCTGGGAGGGGGAGGCTACGAGCAGTACTTC
TRBV6-5	TRBD1	TRBJ1-1	-	CASSYYGQGGTEAFF	TGTGCCAGCAGTTACTACGGACAGGGGGGCACTGAAGCTTTCTTT
TRBV19	-	TRBJ2-2	once	CASSIGGRVLFF	TGTGCCAGTAGTATCGGGGGTAGAGTGCTGTTTTTT
TRBV11-3	-	TRBJ2-7	-	CASSQGEGSSYEQYF	TGTGCCAGCAGCCAAGGTGAGGGTTCGTCCTACGAGCAGTACTTC
TRBV7-9	TRBD2	TRBJ2-5	once	CASSPGGAWETQYF	TGTGCCAGCAGCCCGGGAGGGGCTTGGGAGACCCAGTACTTC
TRBV12-3/TRBV12-4	-	TRBJ1-2	-	CASSFRQNYGYTF	TGTGCCAGCAGTTTTAGGCAGAACTATGGCTACACCTTC
TRBV4-1	TRBD1	TRBJ2-2	-	CASSQDEKQGDAGELFF	TGCGCCAGCAGCCAAGATGAAAAACAGGGGGACGCCGGGGAGCTGTTTTTT
TRBV6-5	TRBD1	TRBJ1-2	few	CASRGTGGIGYTF	TGTGCCAGCAGGGGGACAGGGGGCATTGGCTACACCTTC
TRBV30	TRBD1	TRBJ1-4	-	CAWRSGQGNEKLFF	TGTGCCTGGAGATCAGGACAGGGGAATGAAAAACTGTTTTTT
TRBV9	-	TRBJ1-1	-	CASSANFGGRVVTEAFF	TGTGCCAGCAGTGCCAACTTTGGGGGGAGAGTCGTCACTGAAGCTTTCTTT
TRBV18	-	TRBJ1-3	-	CASSPQPQVPTAGNTIYF	TGTGCCAGCTCACCCCAACCGCAGGTTCCTACGGCAGGAAACACCATATATTTT
TRBV5-1	-	TRBJ1-2	-	CASSQQGLEGYTF	TGCGCCAGCAGCCAACAGGGATTGGAGGGCTACACCTTC
TRBV3-1/TRBV3-2	-	TRBJ1-6	-	CASSQDGASPLHF	TGTGCCAGCAGCCAAGATGGAGCTTCACCCCTCCACTTT
TRBV5-6	-	TRBJ1-2	-	CASSSTGLANYGYTF	TGTGCCAGCAGCAGTACAGGGCTAGCTAACTATGGCTACACCTTC
TRBV19	-	TRBJ2-2	-	CASSIYNTGELFF	TGTGCCAGTAGTATTTACAACACCGGGGAGCTGTTTTTT
TRBV18	TRBD1	TRBJ1-6	-	CASSPRPLVTGDSPLHF	TGTGCCAGCTCACCACGTCCTTTAGTGACAGGGGATTCACCCCTCCACTTT
TRBV7-9	TRBD2	TRBJ2-5	-	CASSRTSGRVAETQYF	TGTGCCAGCAGCCGGACTAGCGGGAGGGTTGCGGAGACCCAGTACTTC
TRBV5-5	-	TRBJ1-1	-	CASSLTGNTEAFF	TGTGCCAGCAGCTTGACAGGGAACACTGAAGCTTTCTTT
TRBV5-1	TRBD2	TRBJ2-2	-	CASSLLGSGRALVTGELFF	TGCGCCAGCAGCTTGCTCGGTAGCGGGAGGGCCTTAGTCACCGGGGAGCTGTTTTTT
TRBV28	-	TRBJ1-1	-	CASSSYRGMNTEAFF	TGTGCCAGCAGTTCCTACAGAGGTATGAACACTGAAGCTTTCTTT
TRBV20-1	-	TRBJ2-7	-	CSASGVEQYF	TGCAGTGCTAGCGGAGTTGAGCAGTACTTC
TRBV29-1	-	TRBJ2-5	-	CSVDQGYQETQYF	TGCAGCGTTGATCAGGGCTACCAAGAGACCCAGTACTTC
TRBV19	TRBD1	TRBJ1-5	-	CASSIGGQGVWPQHF	TGTGCCAGTAGTATCGGGGGACAGGGGGTTTGGCCCCAGCATTTT
TRBV6-5	TRBD1	TRBJ2-2	-	CASSTGFTGELFF	TGTGCCAGTTCGACAGGGTTCACCGGGGAGCTGTTTTTT
TRBV12-3/TRBV12-4	-	TRBJ1-2	few	CASSLGRIYGYTF	TGTGCCAGCAGTTTGGGCAGGATCTATGGCTACACCTTC
TRBV7-2	TRBD2	TRBJ2-1	-	CASSLGGLAGPSPNNEQFF	TGTGCCAGCAGCTTAGGGGGACTAGCGGGACCCTCCCCCAACAATGAGCAGTTCTTC
TRBV27	-	TRBJ1-1	-	CASSFNRRGTEAFF	TGTGCCAGCAGTTTTAACAGGAGAGGCACTGAAGCTTTCTTT
TRBV19	TRBD2	TRBJ2-4	-	CASSINKGLAVNIQYF	TGTGCCAGTAGTATAAACAAGGGACTAGCGGTTAACATTCAGTACTTC
TRBV12-5	-	TRBJ1-2	-	CASGQARFGYTF	TGTGCTAGTGGCCAAGCGCGCTTTGGCTACACCTTC
TRBV7-9	TRBD1	TRBJ1-2	-	CASSSTGGYGYGYTF	TGTGCCAGCAGCTCTACAGGGGGTTACGGCTATGGCTACACCTTC
TRBV30	TRBD1	TRBJ1-5	-	CAWEGQPNQPQHF	TGTGCCTGGGAGGGACAGCCCAATCAGCCCCAGCATTTT
TRBV18	-	TRBJ1-1	-	CASSPRRGAEAFF	TGTGCCAGCTCACCACGCAGGGGCGCTGAAGCTTTCTTT
TRBV28	-	TRBJ1-6	-	CASSPPLHF	TGTGCCAGCAGTCCGCCCCTCCACTTT
TRBV5-5	-	TRBJ2-7	-	CASTRSGGGGSREQYF	TGTGCCAGCACCCGTTCTGGGGGGGGCGGGAGTCGCGAGCAGTACTTC
TRBV18	-	TRBJ2-2	-	CASSLRDTGELFF	TGTGCCAGCTCTCTACGGGACACCGGGGAGCTGTTTTTT
TRBV29-1	-	TRBJ1-2	-	CSVPNPGAYGYTF	TGCAGCGTTCCTAACCCTGGGGCCTATGGCTACACCTTC
TRBV21-1	-	TRBJ2-7	-	CASTRRGVPYEQYF	TGTGCCAGCACCCGGCGAGGGGTCCCCTACGAGCAGTACTTC
TRBV5-8	-	TRBJ1-1	-	CASSLEGGLNTEAFF	TGTGCCAGCAGCTTGGAAGGGGGTTTGAACACTGAAGCTTTCTTT